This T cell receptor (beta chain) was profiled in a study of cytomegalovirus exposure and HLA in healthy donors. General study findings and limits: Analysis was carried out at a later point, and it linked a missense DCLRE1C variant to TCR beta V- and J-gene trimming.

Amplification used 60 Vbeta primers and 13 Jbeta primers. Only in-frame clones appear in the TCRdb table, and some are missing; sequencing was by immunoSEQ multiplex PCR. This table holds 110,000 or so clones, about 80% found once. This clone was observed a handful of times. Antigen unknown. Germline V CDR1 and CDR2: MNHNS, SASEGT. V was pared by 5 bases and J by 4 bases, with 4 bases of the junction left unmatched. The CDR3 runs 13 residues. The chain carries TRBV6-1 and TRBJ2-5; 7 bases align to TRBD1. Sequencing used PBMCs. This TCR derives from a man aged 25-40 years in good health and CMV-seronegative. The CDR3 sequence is CASSHTGAETQYF. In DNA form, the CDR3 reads TGTGCCAGCAGTCATACAGGGGCAGAGACCCAGTACTTC.